A single sample gave rise to the 25 T cell receptor beta chains below, sequenced in a study of T-cell reconstitution after alpha-beta-depleted transplantation in children. Preparation of the TCRbeta library involved a method that used unique molecular identifiers. TCRdb reprocessed the PCR reads via MiXCR and lists one record per CDR3 protein. The sample shows 800,000 to 1,000,000 distinct CDR3 sequences, about 26% of them seen only once. Sequences were derived from PBMCs, mostly from graft donor cells, sampled 360 days after TCRalphabeta/CD19-depleted stem cell transplant. Source of these receptors: a boy under two years old who had a stem cell transplant for SCID, so the T cells may come from the graft donor.

The chain uses TRBV12-3 or TRBV12-4 and TRBJ1-1, with D unclear. The CDR3 spans 13 residues. The germline V and J ends were trimmed by 2 bases and 5 bases, with 9 bases remaining between them. CDR3 sequence (DNA): TGTGCCAGCAGTTTATTGGAGAAGACTGAAGCTTTCTTT. The encoded protein is CASSLLEKTEAFF.

The chain links TRBV20-1 to TRBJ2-2; 8 bases fit TRBD1. V gave up 5 bases and J gave up 4 bases; unmatched junction bases: 0. CDR3 length: 12 residues. Germline CDR1 is DFQATT and CDR2 is SNEGSKA (reference sequence). CDR3 coding DNA: TGCAGTGCTCAGGGGGCCACCGGGGAGCTGTTTTTT. Its translation is CSAQGATGELFF.

In this sample, this clonotype turned up a few times. The rearrangement links TRBV30 to TRBJ2-7; D ambiguous. Germline loops: CDR1 GTSNPN, CDR2 SVGIG (reference sequence). The CDR3 extends over 11 amino acids. V was cut by 3 bases and J by 1 base, with 4 bases left in between. CDR3 DNA sequence: TGTGCCTGGAGGGGATCCTACGAGCAGTACTTC. Amino acid sequence: CAWRGSYEQYF.

This clonotype was picked up a small number of times. The DNA of the CDR3 is TGTGCCATCAGTGAGTCGGGGACAGGGTGGAATGAGCAGTTCTTC. It encodes CAISESGTGWNEQFF. V gene TRBV10-3 combines with J gene TRBJ2-1; 9 bases fit TRBD1. Unmatched junction bases numbered 4, after V lost 0 bases and J lost 7 bases. Germline CDR1 and CDR2: ENHRY and SYGVKD. CDR3 length: 15 amino acids.

This clonotype appeared once. The chain employs TRBV7-8 and TRBJ2-1, with 10 bases fitting TRBD1. This CDR3 contains 16 residues. V trimming: 2 bases; J trimming: 8 bases; junction bases outside the gene matches: 9. Per the germline V gene, CDR1 is SGHVS and CDR2 is FQNEAQ. The CDR3 region is CASSLWDRGAVDEQFF. The CDR3 nucleotides are TGTGCCAGCAGCTTATGGGACAGGGGCGCGGTGGATGAGCAGTTCTTC.

CDR3 nucleotide sequence: TGTGCCAGCTACCCAAGGGTAGCGGGGGGGCCTACCGGGGAGCTGTTTTTT. Translated, it gives CASYPRVAGGPTGELFF. The chain employs TRBV12-3 or TRBV12-4 and TRBJ2-2, with 11 bases fitting TRBD2. There are 17 residues in the CDR3. Losses at the gene ends were 8 bases for V and 5 bases for J; bases not matched to a gene: 13.

The chain employs TRBV7-2 and TRBJ2-1, with D tentatively TRBD2 (5 bases). V gave up 6 bases and J gave up 7 bases, with 19 bases separating them. There are 15 residues in the CDR3. CDR1 and CDR2 (germline): SGHTA, FQGNSA. DNA of the CDR3: TGTGCCAGCAGGTCACGGCTTGGGAGAGTAAATGAGCAGTTCTTC. Translating gives CASRSRLGRVNEQFF.

This clonotype was found a few times. The chain links TRBV20-1 to TRBJ2-4, with D possibly being TRBD1 or TRBD2 (5 bases each). Germline V gene data show CDR1 as DFQATT and CDR2 as SNEGSKA (reference sequence). The CDR3 consists of 16 residues. Trimming cost V 5 bases and J 0 bases, with 17 bases left between them. CDR3 residues: CSALAWVGEAKNIQYF. DNA for the CDR3: TGCAGTGCTCTAGCATGGGTAGGGGAAGCCAAAAACATTCAGTACTTC.

The rearrangement links TRBV20-1 to TRBJ2-1, with D perhaps TRBD2 (6 bases). Germline loops: CDR1 DFQATT, CDR2 SNEGSKA (reference sequence). The length of the CDR3 is 13 residues. CDR3 in amino acids: CSCDGTGVNEQFF. DNA for the CDR3: TGCAGCTGTGACGGGACGGGAGTCAATGAGCAGTTCTTC.

The chain carries TRBV10-3 and TRBJ2-1; 7 nucleotides match TRBD2. Germline lookup yields CDR1 ENHRY and CDR2 SYGVKD. CDR3 size: 12 residues. Trimming removed 11 bases from V and 3 bases from J; junction bases left unmatched: 4. The CDR3 DNA is TGTGCCGGGGGGGAAGGCTACAATGAGCAGTTCTTC. Its protein is CAGGEGYNEQFF.

The V gene is TRBV6-5, the J gene TRBJ2-7, with TRBD1 matching over 11 bases. This CDR3 has 15 amino acids. The V and J ends lost 4 bases and 3 bases, in that order; junction bases with no gene match: 5. Germline V gene data show CDR1 as MNHEY and CDR2 as SVGAGI. Here the CDR3 DNA reads TGTGCCAGCAGTTGGGTGGGGACAGGGGGCTACGAGCAGTACTTC. It specifies CASSWVGTGGYEQYF.

This chain joins TRBV9 and TRBJ2-1; possibly TRBD2 for D (5 bases). Per the germline V gene, CDR1 is SGDLS and CDR2 is YYNGEE. The CDR3 contains 14 residues. V lost 4 bases, J lost 3 bases, and 11 bases lay in between. The CDR3 DNA reads TGTGCCAGCAGCTTGGCGGCGGGCTACAATGAGCAGTTCTTC. Encoded protein: CASSLAAGYNEQFF.

The V gene is TRBV6-2 or TRBV6-3, the J gene TRBJ2-1, with D hard to call. The V end lost 7 bases, the J end lost 6 bases, and 16 bases lay between the germline ends. Germline V gene lookup returns CDR1 MNHEY and CDR2 SVGEGT. This CDR3 region has 14 residues. The CDR3 loop is CASKKNSPSNEQFF. DNA for the CDR3: TGTGCCAGCAAAAAGAACTCCCCTAGCAATGAGCAGTTCTTC.

This clonotype has a handful of counts. A read error may account for a junction end that differs from germline. The V and J genes are TRBV20-1 and TRBJ2-7; 9 bases are a match to TRBD1. CDR1 DFQATT and CDR2 SNEGSKA come from the germline V gene (reference sequence). This CDR3 is built from 14 residues. This CDR3 is CSARAGTGLYEQYF. CDR3 in DNA: TGCAGTGCCAGAGCCGGGACAGGGTTATACGAGCAGTACTTC.

The V and J genes are TRBV7-2 and TRBJ2-1, with 13 bases matching TRBD2. CDR3 length equals 16 residues. After removal of 4 bases from V and 9 bases from J, the junction contained 9 bases not matched to a gene. The germline V gene encodes CDR1 SGHTA and CDR2 FQGNSA. CDR3 DNA sequence: TGTGCCAGCAGCTCAACTAGCGGGGGGGCCTCCGTTGAGCAGTTCTTC. Protein sequence: CASSSTSGGASVEQFF.

The V and J genes are TRBV4-1 and TRBJ2-7; 8 nucleotides match TRBD2. The germline gives CDR1 MGHRA, CDR2 YSYEKL. V lost 2 bases, J lost 2 bases, and 5 bases stayed unmatched. CDR3 length equals 15 residues. The CDR3: CASSQQLADTYEQYF. The CDR3 DNA follows: TGCGCCAGCAGCCAACAACTAGCGGATACCTACGAGCAGTACTTC.

V is TRBV7-2 and J is TRBJ1-2; 8 bases are shared with TRBD1. Germline values: CDR1 SGHTA, CDR2 FQGNSA. This CDR3 is built from 13 residues. Trimming took 2 bases from V and 8 from J; bases not matched to a gene: 4. The CDR3 spells CASSLLTGVGYTF. The DNA of the CDR3 is TGTGCCAGCAGCTTATTGACAGGGGTGGGCTACACCTTC.

This rearrangement joins TRBV20-1 to TRBJ1-1; D is unclear. The germline CDR1 and CDR2 sequences are DFQATT and SNEGSKA (reference sequence). V lost 6 bases, J lost 5 bases, and 16 bases lay in between. The CDR3 spans 13 residues. CDR3 sequence (DNA): TGCAGTGCGGATGGACCTTGGAGGACTGAAGCTTTCTTT. Translated, it gives CSADGPWRTEAFF.

This clonotype has at least ten counts. V gene TRBV4-2 combines with J gene TRBJ2-2; D unclear. Trimming stripped 5 bases from V and 4 bases from J, with 11 bases between. There are 14 residues in the CDR3. Germline assignment: CDR1 LGHNA and CDR2 YNFKEQ. CDR3 sequence (DNA): TGTGCCAGCAGCTGGACCGAAGGCACCGGGGAGCTGTTTTTT. This translates into CASSWTEGTGELFF.

The chain uses TRBV5-1 and TRBJ2-3; 9 bases map to TRBD2. CDR1 and CDR2 (germline): SGHRS, YFSETQ. This CDR3 is 16 amino acids long. V lost 0 bases, J lost 7 bases, and 9 bases stayed unmatched. The CDR3 is CASSLVRGGAGNTQYF. CDR3 bases: TGCGCCAGCAGCTTGGTGCGCGGGGGGGCCGGGAATACGCAGTATTTT.

The J gene is TRBJ1-2, the V gene TRBV29-1, with TRBD1 matching 10 bases. Germline-derived CDR1 and CDR2 are SQVTM and ANQGSEA. The CDR3 consists of 13 residues. With V trimmed by 7 bases and J by 3 bases, 5 bases remained unmatched. CDR3 amino acids: CSAGTGADYGYTF. CDR3 DNA: TGCAGCGCAGGGACAGGGGCGGACTATGGCTACACCTTC.

The chain is built from TRBV7-8 and TRBJ2-5, with 9 nucleotides matching TRBD1. The CDR3 extends over 15 amino acids. CDR1 is SGHVS, CDR2 FQNEAQ, per germline. J lost 5 bases, V lost 4 bases, and 8 bases had no gene match. CDR3 region: CASSSRTGVSETQYF. As DNA, the CDR3 is TGTGCCAGCAGCTCCCGGACAGGGGTTTCGGAGACCCAGTACTTC.

The rearrangement joins TRBV18 to TRBJ2-3, with TRBD1 matching over 9 bases. Germline CDR1 is KGHSH and CDR2 is LQKENI. The CDR3 length is 15 residues. Trimming at V came to 3 bases and at J to 4 bases, leaving 5 bases not matched to a gene. For the CDR3, the DNA is TGTGCCAGCTCACCTCAAGGGACAGGGCCAGATACGCAGTATTTT. Protein product: CASSPQGTGPDTQYF.

The rearrangement links TRBV5-1 to TRBJ2-5, with D perhaps TRBD1 (6 bases). V lost 1 base and J lost 0, with 10 bases in between. Germline V gene data show CDR1 as SGHRS and CDR2 as YFSETQ. This CDR3 has 15 amino acids. CDR3 loop: CASSLRGTYQETQYF. For the CDR3, the DNA is TGCGCCAGCAGCTTGAGGGGGACGTACCAAGAGACCCAGTACTTC.

CDR3 protein: CASSLNPGPPFPLHF. The CDR3 DNA reads TGTGCCAGCAGCTTAAATCCTGGACCCCCTTTTCCCCTCCACTTT. V is TRBV7-3 and J is TRBJ1-6, with D unresolved. Trimming shortened V by 1 base and J by 13 bases, and 17 bases separated the two germline ends. CDR3 size: 15 residues. In germline, CDR1 is SGHTA, CDR2 FQGTGA.